This T cell receptor (beta chain) comes out of a study of regulatory T cells in long-lasting Graves disease. Time point defined: newly diagnosed GD, antithyroid drugs for less than 3 months. With RNA extracted from PBMCs as input, the TCR library was made. With EDTA tubes as the receptacles, about 9 milliliters of peripheral blood were drawn. This clonotype has a count of ten or more. Its antigen is still unknown. Looked up from germline, CDR1 is DFQATT and CDR2 is SNEGSKA (reference sequence). The length of the CDR3 is 16 residues. Trimming at V came to 0 bases and at J to 1 base, leaving 4 bases not matched to a gene. Researchers made TCR beta libraries by using iRepertoire HTBI primers and running Arm-PCR on CDR3 regions. MiXCR, applied by TCRdb to the multiplex PCR reads, yields one record per CDR3 protein. Altogether a few hundred thousand distinct CDR3 sequences are present, 20% being singletons, with the ten largest covering approximately 15%.

General observations from the study: Peripheral blood, not thyroid tissue, was the sole material studied. Those with persistent Graves' had less TCR diversity than newly diagnosed patients. TRBV28, TRBJ1-2 and TRBJ2-5 emerged as the favored segments in persistent disease.

The TCR sequence derives from a female donor with Graves disease. The J gene is TRBJ2-3, the V gene TRBV20-1, with TRBD1 matching 10 bases. Source: peripheral blood mononuclear cells (PBMCs), taken at new diagnosis, from a patient treated with antithyroid drugs. CDR3 amino acids: CSARDDGQGGTDTQYF. CDR3 coding DNA: TGCAGTGCTAGAGATGACGGACAGGGGGGCACAGATACGCAGTATTTT.